This section outlines one T cell receptor beta chain sequence together with its context. Its binding antigen is unknown. No base quality information exists; no much larger clone differs at one position. The data belong to a study of blood T cell repertoires in COVID-19 (dated by TCRdb to the early 2020s). Study-level background: Samples from collaborators originated in the United States, Italy and Spain and spanned both the acute and convalescent phases of COVID-19. The prospective study material was composed of cDNA or gDNA derived from T cells, B-cell-depleted T cells, or PBMCs. The dataset comprised deeply sampled blood TCRbeta repertoires from subjects exposed to, actively infected with, or recovered from COVID-19. A freely available public database, intended as a resource for researchers studying the immune response to SARS-CoV-2, is where the repertoires were released. Samples came from the ongoing ImmuneRACE study (first 160 participants) plus 1,254 subjects from 6 global collaborators. The sample metadata nearly always contained a de-identified subject ID, COVID-19 status, age in years and sex. Where HLA class I and class II types were available, the types were taken from metadata supplied by the sample provider, not from assay-based typing. Results and caveats for the whole study, not just this receptor: The quantity of clinical and demographic metadata differed by source and by participant and was supplied without curation.

The germline V gene sets CDR1 to SGDLS and CDR2 to YYNGEE. There are 14 amino acids in the CDR3, from cysteine to phenylalanine inclusive. The only DNA kept is the CDR3, 42 bases in frame from the first base. V is reduced by 0 bases and J by 5 bases, leaving a spacing of 9 bases between them. The immunoSEQ Assay, a bias-controlled multiplex PCR, was used to amplify TCRbeta CDR3 regions from genomic DNA. As for the original processing: Nucleated cell counts per sample were estimated from amplification of reference gene primers within the assay. To quantify the absolute abundance of each unique TCRbeta CDR3 rearrangement, sequence reads were collapsed and filtered. For each sample, productive Simpson clonality was calculated as the square root of Simpson's diversity index over productive rearrangements. TCRdb retrieved this table from immuneACCESS and kept in-frame rearrangements only. Not all clones are present; in checked studies, unresolved V genes account for under half, and no reason is known for the remainder. The V and J calls and clone size are taken from that table; D and trimming were inferred from the DNA. Present in this sample are more than 85,000 clones, 85% of which were seen just once. The top ten hold 4% to 5% of the sample.

Each collaborating institution followed its own protocols to collect whole blood in K2EDTA tubes. Collaborator samples were shipped for TCRbeta analysis as frozen whole blood, isolated PBMCs, or DNA extracted from either sample type. The TCR originated in a man in his forties or fifties with acute or convalescent COVID-19. The chain is made from TRBV9 and TRBJ2-1; a weak D assignment points to TRBD2 (6 bases agree). The sample consisted of peripheral blood. The nucleotide sequence is TGTGCCAGCAGCGTAGCTCCGGGGGACAATGAGCAGTTCTTC. It is translated as CASSVAPGDNEQFF.